This TCR beta chain was identified during a study of T-cell memory formation after mild COVID-19. Notes on the study in general: Pre-infection memory held some responding clones, suggesting pre-existing cross-reactive T cells responded. Second-wave clones reaching peak frequency on day 37 lacked confirmed SARS-CoV-2 specificity.

TCRdb fed the 5' RACE reads into MiXCR, producing one record per CDR3 protein. The table includes over 130,000 distinct CDR3 sequences, 14% to 15% detected once. The CDR3 covers 14 residues. Deletions cut 1 base from V and 3 bases from J, with 6 bases between. The germline V gene encodes CDR1 SGHVS and CDR2 FNYEAQ. As for this clonotype: The antigen is undetermined.

This TCR came from an adult woman who had mild COVID-19 (a few samples of this study predate the infection). Cell type and time point are not known. J is TRBJ2-2 and V is TRBV7-6, with no clear D. The sample was PBMCs or a T cell subset sorted from them (not recorded which). The CDR3 nucleotides read TGTGCCAGCAGCTTAGAAGCCGACACCGGGGAGCTGTTTTTT. This sequence encodes CASSLEADTGELFF.